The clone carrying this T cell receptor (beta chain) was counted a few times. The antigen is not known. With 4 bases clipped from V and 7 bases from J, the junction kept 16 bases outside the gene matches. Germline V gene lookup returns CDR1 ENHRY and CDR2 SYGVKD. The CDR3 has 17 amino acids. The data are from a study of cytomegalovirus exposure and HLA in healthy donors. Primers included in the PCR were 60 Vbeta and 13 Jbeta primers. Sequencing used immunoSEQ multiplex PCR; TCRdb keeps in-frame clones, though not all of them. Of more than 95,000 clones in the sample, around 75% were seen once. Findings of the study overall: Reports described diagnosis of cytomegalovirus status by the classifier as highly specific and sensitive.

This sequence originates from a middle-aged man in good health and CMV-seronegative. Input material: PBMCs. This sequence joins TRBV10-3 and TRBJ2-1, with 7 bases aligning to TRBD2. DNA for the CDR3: TGTGCCATCAGTGGGCCCCCCGGAGAGAGCGGGAATAATGAGCAGTTCTTC. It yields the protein CAISGPPGESGNNEQFF.